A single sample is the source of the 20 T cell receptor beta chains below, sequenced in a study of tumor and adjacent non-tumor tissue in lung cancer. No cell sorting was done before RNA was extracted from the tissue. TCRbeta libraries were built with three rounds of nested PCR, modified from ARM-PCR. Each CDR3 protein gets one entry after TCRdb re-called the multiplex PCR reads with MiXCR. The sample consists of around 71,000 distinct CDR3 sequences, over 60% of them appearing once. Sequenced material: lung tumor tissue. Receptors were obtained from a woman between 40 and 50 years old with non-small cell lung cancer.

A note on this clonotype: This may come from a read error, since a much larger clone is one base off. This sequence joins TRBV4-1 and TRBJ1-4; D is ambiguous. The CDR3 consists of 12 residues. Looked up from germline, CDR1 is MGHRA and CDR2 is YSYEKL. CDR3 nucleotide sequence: TGCGCCAGCAGCCGACAAAATGAAAAACTGTGTTTT. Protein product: CASSRQNEKLCF.

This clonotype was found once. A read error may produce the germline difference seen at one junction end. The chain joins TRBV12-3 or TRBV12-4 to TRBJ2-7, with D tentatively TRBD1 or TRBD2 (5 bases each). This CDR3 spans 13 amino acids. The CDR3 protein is CGSSPEGSREQYF. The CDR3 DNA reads TGTGGCAGCAGCCCCGAGGGGTCTCGCGAGCAGTACTTC.

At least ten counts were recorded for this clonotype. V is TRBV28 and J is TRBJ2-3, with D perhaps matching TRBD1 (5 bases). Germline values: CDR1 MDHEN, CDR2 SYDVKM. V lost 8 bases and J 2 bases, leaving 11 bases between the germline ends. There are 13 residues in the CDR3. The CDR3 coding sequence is TGTGCCAGCCAGGACACCTTCACAGATACGCAGTATTTT. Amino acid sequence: CASQDTFTDTQYF.

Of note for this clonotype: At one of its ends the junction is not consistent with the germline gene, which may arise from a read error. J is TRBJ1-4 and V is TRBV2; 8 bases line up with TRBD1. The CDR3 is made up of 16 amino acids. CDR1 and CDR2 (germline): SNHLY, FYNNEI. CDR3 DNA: TGTGCCAGCAGTGCCGGGACAGGCGGGACTAATGAAAAACCGTTTTTT. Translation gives CASSAGTGGTNEKPFF.

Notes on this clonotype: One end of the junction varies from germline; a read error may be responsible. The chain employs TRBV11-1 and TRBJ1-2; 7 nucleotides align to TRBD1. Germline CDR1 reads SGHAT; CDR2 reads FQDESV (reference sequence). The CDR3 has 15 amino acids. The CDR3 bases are TGTGCCAACAGCTTAAACGGGGGACAGCTCTATGGCTACACATTC. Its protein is CANSLNGGQLYGYTF.

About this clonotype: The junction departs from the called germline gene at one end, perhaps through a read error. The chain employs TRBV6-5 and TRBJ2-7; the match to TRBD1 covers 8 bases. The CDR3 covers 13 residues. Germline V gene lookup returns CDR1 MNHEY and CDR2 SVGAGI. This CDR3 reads CASRGQAWEEQYF. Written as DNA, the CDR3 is TGTGCCAGCAGGGGACAGGCTTGGGAAGAACAGTACTTT.

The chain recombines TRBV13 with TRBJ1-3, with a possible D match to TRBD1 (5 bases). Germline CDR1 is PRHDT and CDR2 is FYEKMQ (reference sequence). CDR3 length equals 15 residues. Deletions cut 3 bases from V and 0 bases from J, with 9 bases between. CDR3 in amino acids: CASSLYRTSGNTIYF. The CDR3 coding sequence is TGTGCCAGCAGCTTGTACAGGACCTCTGGAAACACCATATATTTT.

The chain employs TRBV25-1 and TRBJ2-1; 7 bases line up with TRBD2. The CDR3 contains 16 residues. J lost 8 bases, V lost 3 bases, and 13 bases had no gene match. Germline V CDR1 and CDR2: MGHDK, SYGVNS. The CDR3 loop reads CASSDTSVRALDEQFF. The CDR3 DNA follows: TGTGCCAGCAGTGATACTAGCGTGAGGGCCCTCGATGAGCAGTTCTTC.

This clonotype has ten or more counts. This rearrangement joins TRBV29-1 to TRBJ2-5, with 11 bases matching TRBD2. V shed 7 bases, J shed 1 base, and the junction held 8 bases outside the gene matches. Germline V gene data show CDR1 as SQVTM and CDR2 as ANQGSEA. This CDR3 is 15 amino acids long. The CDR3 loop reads CSASTSGEFQETQYF. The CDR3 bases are TGCAGCGCATCGACTAGCGGGGAATTCCAAGAGACCCAGTACTTC.

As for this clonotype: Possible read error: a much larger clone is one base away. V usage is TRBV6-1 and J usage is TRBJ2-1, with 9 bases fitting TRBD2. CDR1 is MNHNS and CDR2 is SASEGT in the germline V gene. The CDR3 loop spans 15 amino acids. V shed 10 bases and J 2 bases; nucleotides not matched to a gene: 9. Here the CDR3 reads CANRLAVEPYNEQFF. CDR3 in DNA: TGTGCCAACAGACTAGCGGTGGAACCCTACAATGAGCAGTTCTTC.

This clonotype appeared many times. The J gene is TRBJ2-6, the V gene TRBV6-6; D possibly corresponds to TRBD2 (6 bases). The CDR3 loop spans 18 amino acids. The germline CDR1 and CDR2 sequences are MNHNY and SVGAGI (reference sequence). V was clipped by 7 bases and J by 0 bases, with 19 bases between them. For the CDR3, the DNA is TGTGCCAGCAAGGAGTGGGAGGCACTAAGCTCTGGGGCCAACGTCCTGACTTTC. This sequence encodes CASKEWEALSSGANVLTF.

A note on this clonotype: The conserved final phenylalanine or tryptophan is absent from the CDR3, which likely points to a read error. The CDR3 here is CASSLRTRGRVDTQYS. The CDR3 bases are TGTGCCAGCAGCCTTCGAACACGGGGAAGGGTAGATACGCAGTATTCT. The chain recombines TRBV11-3 with TRBJ2-3; tentatively, D is TRBD2 (5 bases). Germline V lookup: CDR1 SGHNT, CDR2 YENEEA. CDR3 length equals 16 residues. Deletions cut 5 bases from V and 5 bases from J, with 20 bases between.

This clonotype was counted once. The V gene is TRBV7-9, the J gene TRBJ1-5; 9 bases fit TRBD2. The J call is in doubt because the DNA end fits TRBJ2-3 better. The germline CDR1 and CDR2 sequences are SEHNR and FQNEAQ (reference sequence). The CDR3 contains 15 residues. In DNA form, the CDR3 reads TGTGCCAGCAGCATGGCGGGAGGGCCAAATCAGCCCCAGTATTTT. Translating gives CASSMAGGPNQPQYF.

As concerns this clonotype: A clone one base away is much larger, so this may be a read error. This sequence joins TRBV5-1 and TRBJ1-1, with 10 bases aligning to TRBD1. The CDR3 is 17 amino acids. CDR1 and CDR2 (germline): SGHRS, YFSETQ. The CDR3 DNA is TGCGCCAGCAGCCTTACCGGGACAGGGGATGTGAACGCTGAAGCTTTCTTT. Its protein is CASSLTGTGDVNAEAFF.

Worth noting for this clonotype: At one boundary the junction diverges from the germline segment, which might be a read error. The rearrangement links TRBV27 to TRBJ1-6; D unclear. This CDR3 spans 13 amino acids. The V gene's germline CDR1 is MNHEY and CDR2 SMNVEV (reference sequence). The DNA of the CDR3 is TGTGCCAGCAGTTTATCATCCGGGTCACCCTTCCACTTT. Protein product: CASSLSSGSPFHF.

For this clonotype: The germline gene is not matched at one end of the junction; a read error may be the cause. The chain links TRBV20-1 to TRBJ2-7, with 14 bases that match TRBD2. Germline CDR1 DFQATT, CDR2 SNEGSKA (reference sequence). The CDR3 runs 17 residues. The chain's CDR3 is CTARPHGTSGSPYEQYF. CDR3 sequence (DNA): TGCACTGCTAGACCCCATGGGACTAGCGGGAGTCCCTACGAGCAGTACTTC.

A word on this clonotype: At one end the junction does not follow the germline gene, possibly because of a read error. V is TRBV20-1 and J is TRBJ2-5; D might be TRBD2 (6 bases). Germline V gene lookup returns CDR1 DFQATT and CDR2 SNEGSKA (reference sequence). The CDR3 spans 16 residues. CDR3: CSVRSGQLLLQETQYF. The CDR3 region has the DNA TGCAGTGTTAGAAGCGGGCAGTTACTTTTGCAAGAGACCCAATACTTC.

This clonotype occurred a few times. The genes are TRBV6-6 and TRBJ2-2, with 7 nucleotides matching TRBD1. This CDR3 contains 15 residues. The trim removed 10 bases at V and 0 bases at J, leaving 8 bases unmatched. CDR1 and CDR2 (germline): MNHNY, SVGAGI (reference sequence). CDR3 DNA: TGTGCCAACAGAAAGACAGGGCCGAACACCGGGGAGCTGTTTTTT. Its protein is CANRKTGPNTGELFF.

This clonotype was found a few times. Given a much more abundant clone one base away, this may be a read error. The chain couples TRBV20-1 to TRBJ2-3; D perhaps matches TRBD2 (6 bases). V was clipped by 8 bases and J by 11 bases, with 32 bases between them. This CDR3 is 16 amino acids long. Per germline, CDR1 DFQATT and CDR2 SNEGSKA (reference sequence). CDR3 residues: CSTVRDSRTLLPVQYF. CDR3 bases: TGCAGTACTGTGAGGGACTCTAGAACACTCCTCCCGGTGCAGTATTTT.

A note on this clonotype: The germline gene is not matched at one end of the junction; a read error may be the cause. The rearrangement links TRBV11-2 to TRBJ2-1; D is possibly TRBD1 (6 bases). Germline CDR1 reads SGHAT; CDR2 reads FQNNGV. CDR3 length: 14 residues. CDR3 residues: CTSSLEGGYNEQFF. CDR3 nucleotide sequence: TGTACCAGCAGCTTAGAAGGGGGATACAATGAGCAATTCTTC.